The sequence of this TCR beta chain was determined in a study of CD8 T cells in ankylosing spondylitis. Broader study findings: Fewer than ten highly homologous variants made up a TCR beta motif that seemed to typify ankylosing spondylitis blood. Within matched ankylosing spondylitis synovial fluid, disease-linked clones were reportedly significantly enriched. Past research had described some motif variants in reactive arthritis synovial fluid and blood.

Germline CDR1 LGHNA, CDR2 YSLEER. The CDR3 has 17 residues. V was cut by 0 bases and J by 3 bases, with 14 bases left in between. The authors made TCR beta libraries by quantitative 5'-RACE with molecular barcodes. Each CDR3 protein gets one entry after TCRdb re-called the 5' RACE reads with MiXCR. The table includes around 770,000 distinct CDR3 sequences, 12% detected once. There are a few counts of this clonotype. Its antigen is undetermined. The sequencing sample was made of blood, either unsorted or a sorted T cell fraction (not recorded which). The V gene is TRBV4-3, the J gene TRBJ2-2; possibly TRBD2 for D (5 bases). This clonotype was sampled from a male donor with ankylosing spondylitis. CDR3 residues: CASSQDSVPGDTGELFF. Here the CDR3 DNA reads TGCGCCAGCAGCCAAGATAGCGTCCCTGGGGACACCGGGGAGCTGTTTTTT.